These T cell receptor beta chains were read from a single sample in a study of T cell responses to AZD1222 COVID-19 vaccine. Only in-frame clones appear in the TCRdb table, and some are missing; sequencing was by immunoSEQ multiplex PCR. The sample lists 85,000 to 100,000 clones; less than 90% were seen once. The sample consisted of peripheral blood, taken 28 days after the second AZD1222 dose. These receptors all stem from an adult who received the AZD1222 COVID-19 vaccine. The CDR3 runs from the conserved cysteine through the conserved F or W. The order of the fields is D gene, V gene, clone size, J gene, CDR3 length, CDR3 DNA, CDR3 protein. The D gene is left open where the match is weak. Expanded clones are given a class, and other clones once, few, many or no size at all.

.	TRBV18	.	TRBJ1-2	13	TGTGCCAGCTCACACGGGGAGTTCTATGGCTACACCTTC	CASSHGEFYGYTF
.	TRBV6-1	.	TRBJ1-5	16	TGTGCCAGCAGTGTACAGGACCGACGGAGTCGTCAGCCCCAGCATTTT	CASSVQDRRSRQPQHF
.	TRBV7-6	.	TRBJ1-6	18	TGTGCCAGCAGCGCCCTACAGCGGGGGAGCTCCTATAATTCACCCCTCCACTTT	CASSALQRGSSYNSPLHF
.	TRBV7-2	.	TRBJ2-3	19	TGTGCCAGCAGCTTGCGGACCGTCCGGATTCGATCTAGCACAGATACGCAGTATTTT	CASSLRTVRIRSSTDTQYF
TRBD1	TRBV9	.	TRBJ1-1	16	TGTGCCAGCACGAGAGGGGGCGTGGAAGACCTCACTGAAGCTTTCTTT	CASTRGGVEDLTEAFF
.	TRBV5-6	.	TRBJ1-2	18	TGTGCCAGCAGCTTCGTGACCGGCCCCGGGCGGTTCAACTATGGCTACACCTTC	CASSFVTGPGRFNYGYTF
.	TRBV2	.	TRBJ2-7	13	TGTGCCAGCAGCCGACAGGTAACCTACGAGCAGTACTTC	CASSRQVTYEQYF
.	TRBV12-3/TRBV12-4	.	TRBJ1-2	13	TGTGCCAGCAGGAAAGACTCGGCTGGTGGCTACACCTTC	CASRKDSAGGYTF
TRBD1	TRBV5-1	.	TRBJ1-4	16	TGCGCCAGCAGCTCAACTGGGACAGGGACGAATGAAAAACTGTTTTTT	CASSSTGTGTNEKLFF
TRBD1	TRBV5-1	.	TRBJ1-1	17	TGCGCCAGCAGCTCGATCCGGGACAGCGCCTCGAACACTGAAGCTTTCTTT	CASSSIRDSASNTEAFF
TRBD1	TRBV18	.	TRBJ1-3	17	TGTGCCAGCTCACCCTCGTCCGGACAGGGCGGCGAAAACACCATATATTTT	CASSPSSGQGGENTIYF
TRBD1	TRBV9	.	TRBJ2-5	16	TGTGCCAGCAGCGTAGGGGGGACAGGGGGCGGAGAGACCCAGTACTTC	CASSVGGTGGGETQYF
.	TRBV5-8	once	TRBJ1-2	13	TGTGCCAGCAGCCCGTGGGGAGGAGTCGGCTACACCTTC	CASSPWGGVGYTF
.	TRBV6-5	.	TRBJ1-4	14	TGTGCCAGCAGACGGGCGCAGGCTAATGAAAAACTGTTTTTT	CASRRAQANEKLFF
TRBD2	TRBV7-2	.	TRBJ2-3	18	TGTGCCAGCAGCTTAATTTATATCCGCGGGGGGGCGGCAGATACGCAGTATTTT	CASSLIYIRGGAADTQYF
.	TRBV5-1	.	TRBJ1-6	13	TGCGCCACCTTCGGATTCTATAATTCACCCCTCCACTTT	CATFGFYNSPLHF
.	TRBV9	.	TRBJ1-6	14	TGTGCCAGCAGCGGTCGGGGGGGGAATTCACCCCTCCACTTT	CASSGRGGNSPLHF
.	TRBV11-1	few	TRBJ2-7	15	TGTGCCAGCAGCTTAGAGTCTGGCGGGACCTACGAGCAGTACTTC	CASSLESGGTYEQYF
.	TRBV3-1/TRBV3-2	.	TRBJ1-1	13	TGTGCCAGCAGCGAGACAGTGAACACTGAAGCTTTCTTT	CASSETVNTEAFF
TRBD2	TRBV10-1	.	TRBJ2-1	16	TGCGCCAGCAGTGACGGAAGAGCGGGGGGGCTCAATGAGCAGTTCTTC	CASSDGRAGGLNEQFF
.	TRBV5-4	.	TRBJ1-3	16	TGTGCCAGCATCCGCCGGCCAAAGGACACGGGAAACACCATATATTTT	CASIRRPKDTGNTIYF
TRBD1	TRBV3-1/TRBV3-2	.	TRBJ2-1	15	TGTGCCAGCACCTGGGACAGGGGAACCTACAATGAGCAGTTCTTC	CASTWDRGTYNEQFF
.	TRBV11-1	.	TRBJ1-4	13	TGTGCCAGCAGCTCGGGCTTACATGAAAAACTGTTTTTT	CASSSGLHEKLFF
.	TRBV5-1	.	TRBJ1-2	15	TGCGCCAGCAGCCCCTCCGGCGGGGCTAACTATGGCTACACCTTC	CASSPSGGANYGYTF
TRBD2	TRBV6-5	.	TRBJ2-1	14	TGTGCCAGCACGCTAGCGGGGGGGTACAATGAGCAGTTCTTC	CASTLAGGYNEQFF
.	TRBV2	.	TRBJ1-2	14	TGTGCCAGCAGTGAAGCCCGACAGGTCCATGGCTACACCTTC	CASSEARQVHGYTF
TRBD1	TRBV5-4	.	TRBJ1-4	15	TGTGCCAGCAGCTGGGGAGGACAGGGGGTTGAAAAACTGTTTTTT	CASSWGGQGVEKLFF
.	TRBV5-5	.	TRBJ2-5	14	TGTGCCAGCAGTGGGCTAGCAGCTCAAGAGACCCAGTACTTC	CASSGLAAQETQYF
.	TRBV11-2	.	TRBJ1-4	13	TGTGCCAGCAGCTCAGTGACAAACGAAAAACTGTTTTTT	CASSSVTNEKLFF
TRBD2	TRBV12-5	.	TRBJ2-1	16	TGTGCTAGTGGTTTGCCCGGGAGGAGCTCCTACAATGAGCAGTTCTTC	CASGLPGRSSYNEQFF
.	TRBV18	.	TRBJ1-1	17	TGTGCCAGCTCACCACTGGAGTCAGGGGATGGCAGCACTGAAGCTTTCTTT	CASSPLESGDGSTEAFF
.	TRBV27	.	TRBJ2-1	15	TGTGCCAGCAGTTTCGAACGGGGACCCTACAATGAGCAGTTCTTC	CASSFERGPYNEQFF